This TCR beta chain was profiled in a study of T cell responses to AZD1222 COVID-19 vaccine. Study as a whole: Second-dose groups at about 4 or about 12 weeks were pooled. General study results and limits: With two AZD1222 doses given, Spike-specific TCR breadth and depth both rose.

Unmatched junction bases numbered 4, after V lost 6 bases and J lost 1 base. In germline, CDR1 is MDHEN, CDR2 SYDVKM. This CDR3 is built from 15 residues. Notes on this clone: The antigen is unknown.

Profiling relied on immunoSEQ multiplex PCR, and the TCRdb table lists in-frame clones only, not all of them. The table shows around 120,000 clones, with roughly nine tenths occurring only once. This TCR was sampled from an adult in good health. Sequenced here: peripheral blood, sampled on day 0 of AZD1222 vaccination. The gene calls are TRBV28 and TRBJ2-2; 8 bases map to TRBD1. This CDR3 reads CASRGTGWNTGELFF. As DNA, the CDR3 is TGTGCCAGCAGAGGGACAGGATGGAACACCGGGGAGCTGTTTTTT.